The present TCR beta chain was sequenced within a study of T cells in narcolepsy. Profiling relied on immunoSEQ multiplex PCR, and the TCRdb table lists in-frame clones only, not all of them. This table holds 12,000 or so clones, around 94% found once. With regard to this clone: Its target is unknown.

Germline V gene data show CDR1 as SGHAT and CDR2 as FQNNGV. The V gene lost 4 bases and the J gene lost 3 bases, with 17 bases spanning the gap. The CDR3 is made up of 16 amino acids. General study points: No autoreactive T cell clone sequences appeared in some memory CD4+ repertoires.

This chain uses TRBV11-2 with TRBJ2-3, with D perhaps matching TRBD1 or TRBD2 (5 bases each). The sequenced material came from CD45RA- memory CD4+ T cells from PBMCs. The clonotype was recovered from a human donor with narcolepsy. The chain's CDR3 is CASSWGRVRGTDTQYF. In DNA form, the CDR3 reads TGTGCCAGCAGCTGGGGCCGGGTGAGGGGTACAGATACGCAGTATTTT.